This T cell receptor beta chain derives from a study of CD8 T cells in Susac syndrome (dated by TCRdb to about 2019). Broadly, across the study: Among the Susac syndrome patients who were sequenced, clinically active disease was present in six and clinical remission was observed in about eight. Whether CD8+ T cell activation and differentiation in Susac syndrome was antigen driven was tested using repertoire sequencing. Susac syndrome patients were therapy-naive, on corticosteroids (some also receiving IVIg), or on IVIg alone at blood withdrawal.

RNA was extracted with the RNeasy kit and roughly 0.5 to 1 ug was reverse transcribed using random hexamers. The immunoSEQ multiplex PCR assay, covering 54 Vbeta and 13 Jbeta segments, was used to amplify TCR beta CDR3 regions. Bias from PCR amplification was corrected by using a synthetic template baseline for primer optimization and for computational correction. In the source study's methods: Reads were annotated to V, D and J genes per IMGT and analyzed with immunoSEQ Analyzer, keeping only productive sequences. To calculate clonality, Shannon entropy was normalized by log2 of the number of productive unique sequences and then subtracted from one. For each patient and control, public and private clones were evaluated within the 100 most prevalent clones. A clone was defined as Susac-specific if it was absent from the healthy and MS cohorts, from more than 850 published viral clones and from other ImmuneACCESS disease sequences. The public reads were quality trimmed at Q25 with fastp and then assembled into clones with MiXCR by TCRdb, keeping productive beta chains. Rows with a matching CDR3 protein are joined into one entry that keeps the most common DNA and genes. The V and J calls, along with clone size, are taken from TCRdb and not from the paper's own processing. This sample lists about 140,000 distinct CDR3 sequences; roughly 94% were detected once. 0.13% to 0.15% of the sample lies in the top ten.

Details on this clonotype: Its antigen is unknown. No much larger clone is present one base from it, and per-base qualities are unavailable.

Peripheral blood CD8+ and CD4+ T cells from healthy donors, Susac syndrome patients and multiple sclerosis patients were profiled by high-throughput TCR beta sequencing. Susac syndrome patients met recently defined diagnostic criteria for definite or probable disease. Bulk CD8+ and CD4+ T cells were purified magnetically by negative isolation, whereas CD8+ TEMRA cells were enriched by FACS. Blood was drawn into EDTA tubes, processed within 24 hours, and PBMCs were isolated by density gradient centrifugation. PBMCs intended for TCR sequencing were cryopreserved in liquid nitrogen and were subsequently thawed in a 37 degrees C water bath. The sorted or isolated CD4+, CD8+ and CD8+ TEMRA cells had a purity of 90% or higher. The investigation overall reported the following: The TCR sequencing and HLA analysis was acknowledged to have included a relatively small number of individuals. The CD4+ T cell repertoire of patients with Susac syndrome showed no detectable clonal expansion.

Material for sequencing was CD4+ T cells from PBMCs. The receptor was derived from a human donor with Susac syndrome.

The CDR3 reads as follows: CASSEVWIRGQEQYF. The nucleotides read TGTGCCAGCAGTGAAGTATGGATAAGGGGGCAAGAGCAGTACTTC. The chain uses TRBV2 and TRBJ2-7, and 7 junction bases match TRBD1. V has 1 base trimmed and J has 7 bases trimmed; junction bases matching no gene number 10. Spanning cysteine to phenylalanine, the CDR3 consists of 15 amino acids. The CDR3 DNA has 45 bases and is translated from base 1. CDR1 and CDR2 are read off the germline V gene as SNHLY and FYNNEI.